This paragraph reports one T cell receptor beta chain. Its specificity is not known. The CDR3 is 17 amino acids. V shed 0 bases and J shed 6 bases, with 17 bases lying between them. Germline values: CDR1 PRHDT, CDR2 FYEKMQ (reference sequence). The data were taken from a study of cytomegalovirus exposure and HLA in healthy donors. Broader study findings: For most subjects, TCR beta sequences were reported to predict HLA-A and HLA-B alleles with accuracy.

PCR primers comprised 60 Vbeta and 13 Jbeta primers. Assay: immunoSEQ multiplex PCR; the TCRdb copy retains only in-frame clones and omits some. Of 60,000 to 70,000 clones in the sample, roughly 75% were seen once. Sequences were obtained from PBMCs. The rearrangement joins TRBV13 to TRBJ1-4; a possible D gene is TRBD1 (6 bases). The clonotype was recovered from a woman aged 25 to 39 in good health and CMV-seronegative. CDR3 DNA sequence: TGTGCCAGCAGCTTAGGCCCCCCCGGGAGGGGGTATGAAAAACTGTTTTTT. Translated, it gives CASSLGPPGRGYEKLFF.